This T cell receptor (beta chain) appears in the sequencing data of a study of CD8+CD57+ T cells in acquired aplastic anemia. Turning to the study itself: Quantities of DNA derived from sorted CD4+ and CD8+ cells averaged roughly 3 ug.

The CDR3 sequence is 13 residues long. Between the trimmed V and J ends, which lost 4 bases and 8 bases, there was a span of 12 bases. The germline gives CDR1 SGDLS, CDR2 YYNGEE. A note on this clonotype: Its antigen is as yet unknown.

Patients sequenced had flow cytometry evidence of CD8+CD57+ cell expansion. The template used for profiling TCR beta VDJ and CDR3 was genomic DNA. TCRdb reprocessed the reads via MiXCR and lists one record per CDR3 protein. Here the sample spans some 160,000 distinct CDR3 sequences, around half being singletons. Study-level results: Some 29 shared CD8+ CDR3s appeared highly expressed within patients' immunodominant clones.

Material: sorted CD4+, CD8+, or CD8+CD57+ T cells (not recorded which) from PBMCs. This TCR derives from a human donor with aplastic anemia. This sequence joins TRBV9 and TRBJ2-2, with unresolved D. The CDR3 reads CASSPHEEGELFF. CDR3 nucleotides: TGTGCCAGCAGCCCCCATGAGGAAGGGGAGCTGTTTTTT.